What follows are 13 T cell receptor beta chains derived from one specimen sequenced in a study of naive and memory T cell subsets. General study findings and limits: Naive repertoires, especially CD8, held a few larger clonotypes, possibly memory cells re-expressing CD45RA.

Both TRBC1 and TRBC2 were covered by a beta constant-region primer of two equimolar oligonucleotides. Nested alpha and beta constant-region primers with the SP2 primer drove four PCR rounds on ligated cDNA. One entry per CDR3 protein results from TCRdb running MiXCR on the UMI-ligation and nested PCR reads. The sample holds around 100,000 distinct CDR3 sequences; around 13% are singletons and the top ten take roughly 3.1%. These receptors lack a known antigen. Specimen: naive CD8+ T cells from blood. The receptors here all came from a human donor in good health.

The chain employs TRBV6-5 and TRBJ2-1; D is possibly TRBD1 or TRBD2 (5 bases each). This CDR3 contains 14 residues. The V and J ends lost 6 bases and 4 bases respectively, with 13 bases between them. Germline V gene sequence: CDR1 MNHEY, CDR2 SVGAGI. The CDR3 here is CASSLRDGYNEQFF. DNA of the CDR3: TGTGCCAGCAGCCTCCGGGACGGGTACAATGAGCAGTTCTTC.

There are many counts of this clonotype. This CDR3 reads CASRQRGPAGNTQYF. The CDR3 DNA reads TGTGCCAGCAGGCAGAGGGGGCCGGCCGGGAATACGCAGTATTTT. The rearrangement joins TRBV6-2 or TRBV6-3 to TRBJ2-3, with 7 bases that match TRBD1. V dropped 6 bases and J dropped 7; count of bases not matched to a gene: 13. Germline loops: CDR1 MNHEY, CDR2 SVGEGT. This CDR3 contains 15 residues.

The chain recombines TRBV19 with TRBJ1-1, with D hard to call. The CDR3 extends over 13 amino acids. Deletions cut 5 bases from V and 0 bases from J, with 7 bases between. Germline CDR1 and CDR2: LNHDA and SQIVND (reference sequence). The CDR3 protein is CASSSGMNTEAFF. The DNA of the CDR3 is TGTGCCAGTAGTTCCGGGATGAACACTGAAGCTTTCTTT.

The rearrangement uses TRBV15 and TRBJ1-1; D gene uncertain. With 3 bases removed from V and 1 base from J, the gap between germline ends came to 6 bases. CDR3 length: 13 amino acids. CDR1 and CDR2 from the germline V gene are LNHNV and YYDKDF (reference sequence). In DNA form, the CDR3 reads TGTGCCACCAGCAGTGGAGAGAACACTGAAGCTTTCTTT. Translation: CATSSGENTEAFF.

This clonotype was recorded at least ten times. The chain uses TRBV4-3 and TRBJ2-7, with D perhaps matching TRBD1 (5 bases). This CDR3 region has 15 residues. The V and J ends lost 1 base and 2 bases respectively, with 12 bases between them. Germline V CDR1 and CDR2: LGHNA, YSLEER. The CDR3 DNA follows: TGCGCCAGCAGCCAAGCCGCAGGGCCGACCTACGAGCAGTACTTC. Its translation: CASSQAAGPTYEQYF.

This clonotype was seen a few times. The chain recombines TRBV4-2 with TRBJ2-1, with D hard to call. The CDR3 extends over 15 amino acids. The germline V gene encodes CDR1 LGHNA and CDR2 YNFKEQ. V was shortened by 6 bases and J by 1 base, with 13 bases between the two germline ends. CDR3 coding DNA: TGTGCCAGCAGTCCGGATACGTCTTCCTACAATGAGCAGTTCTTC. Its protein is CASSPDTSSYNEQFF.

This clonotype was observed many times. The CDR3 loop is CASSEALRSTDTQYF. The CDR3 region has the DNA TGTGCCAGCAGCGAAGCTCTTAGAAGCACAGATACGCAGTATTTT. The chain joins TRBV5-6 to TRBJ2-3; D is uncertain. Germline V CDR1 and CDR2: SGHDT, YYEEEE. Trimming shortened V by 4 bases and J by 0 bases, and 12 bases separated the two germline ends. The length of the CDR3 is 15 residues.

This clonotype was observed at least ten times. The rearrangement joins TRBV29-1 to TRBJ2-5; a weak D match, TRBD2 (6 bases). The CDR3 is 12 residues long. Trimming removed 4 bases from V and 6 bases from J, with 12 bases in between. Germline loops: CDR1 SQVTM, CDR2 ANQGSEA. CDR3 sequence reads: CSVVSGEQTQYF. The DNA for the CDR3 is TGCAGCGTTGTGTCGGGGGAACAGACCCAGTACTTC.

The chain uses TRBV7-3 and TRBJ2-3; no clear D gene. Germline-derived CDR1 and CDR2 are SGHTA and FQGTGA. The germline V and J ends were trimmed by 5 bases and 4 bases, with 13 bases remaining between them. The CDR3 is 14 amino acids. In DNA, the CDR3 is TGTGCCAGCAGCCCACTTCCGCCGCCAGATACGCAGTATTTT. Translation gives CASSPLPPPDTQYF.

This CDR3 reads CASSSGQRIVNTEAFF. The CDR3 DNA reads TGTGCCAGCAGCTCCGGACAGAGGATAGTTAACACTGAAGCTTTCTTT. This sequence joins TRBV7-9 and TRBJ1-1; possible D gene TRBD1, 6 bases. The CDR3 has 16 amino acids. V lost 4 bases and J 2 bases, leaving 17 bases between the germline ends. Germline CDR1 reads SEHNR; CDR2 reads FQNEAQ (reference sequence).

This chain joins TRBV6-2 or TRBV6-3 and TRBJ2-7; no firm D call. V was pared by 5 bases and J by 3 bases, with 5 bases between. This CDR3 comprises 11 residues. CDR1 and CDR2 from the germline V gene are MNHEY and SVGEGT. The CDR3 is CASSQFYEQYF. For the CDR3, the DNA is TGTGCCAGCAGTCAATTCTACGAGCAGTACTTC.

This clonotype was counted a single time. The chain employs TRBV11-1 and TRBJ2-7, with a tentative D call TRBD2 (6 bases). Germline-derived CDR1 and CDR2 are SGHAT and FQDESV (reference sequence). The CDR3 length is 13 residues. The V gene lost 8 bases and the J gene lost 5 bases, with 16 bases spanning the gap. CDR3 sequence (DNA): TGTGCCAGCGGGGACTGGCGAAGGGACGAGCAGTACTTC. Translation: CASGDWRRDEQYF.

This clonotype was observed a few times. The chain uses TRBV21-1 and TRBJ2-1; the table gives TRBD2 as D, unverified against the DNA. TRBV21-1 represents a pseudogene. The CDR3 consists of 14 residues. CDR3 nucleotide sequence: TGTGCCAGCAGCAACGCACCACTAGCGGATGAGCAGTTCTTC. This gives the protein CASSNAPLADEQFF.